The 30 T cell receptor beta chains in this list originate from one sample, sequenced in a study of T cells expressing NK-cell markers. No DNA is given; TCRdb re-called the 5' RACE reads and lists each CDR3 protein once. This table lists about 460,000 distinct CDR3 sequences. Sequenced: blood T cells: a sorted CD56 or NKG2C T cell subset, CD4+ or CD8+ T cells, or bulk PBMC T cells (not recorded which). The receptor source for this set is a woman in her forties or fifties in good health.

The chain uses TRBV4-1 and TRBJ2-7. Germline lookup yields CDR1 MGHRA and CDR2 YSYEKL. The CDR3 has 14 residues. CDR3 protein: CASSQGVKGYEQYF.

The chain couples TRBV3-1 to TRBJ2-2; TCRdb's D gene call, TRBD2, goes unchecked for lack of DNA. CDR1 and CDR2 (germline): LGHDT, YNNKEL (reference sequence). This CDR3 is built from 16 residues. The CDR3: CASSPPGTGVAVELFF.

The rearrangement uses TRBV12-3 or TRBV12-4 and TRBJ1-5; TCRdb reports TRBD1, a call that lacks DNA to check it against. CDR3 length: 13 residues. CDR3 sequence reads: CASSVTGEQPQHF.

The chain is built from TRBV11-3 and TRBJ2-1; TCRdb designates TRBD1, a call that cannot be tested without DNA. The germline gives CDR1 SGHNT, CDR2 YENEEA. The CDR3 runs 12 residues. The CDR3 reads CASSLEDRAQFF. Based on the CDR3 plus reference TRBV11-3 and TRBJ2-1, the full variable domain is EAGVVQSPRYKIIEKKQPVAFWCNPISGHNTLYWYLQNLGQGPELLIRYENEEAVDDSQLPKDRFSAERLKGVDSTLKIQPAELGDSAVYLCASSLEDRAQFFGPGTRLTVL.

The V and J genes are TRBV20-1 and TRBJ1-5. This CDR3 has 12 amino acids. CDR1 and CDR2 (germline): DFQATT, SNEGSKA (reference sequence). CDR3 loop: CSAEGTDQPQHF.

The rearrangement links TRBV6-5 to TRBJ2-5; with no DNA, the TCRdb D assignment of TRBD2 cannot be verified. CDR1 MNHEY and CDR2 SVGAGI come from the germline V gene. CDR3 length: 15 residues. CDR3 in amino acids: CASRPGGSGWETQYF.

V usage is TRBV6-2 or TRBV6-3 and J usage is TRBJ2-2; the D call from TCRdb, TRBD1, cannot be confirmed without DNA. The CDR3 length is 16 residues. CDR1 and CDR2 (germline): MNHEY, SVGEGT. The CDR3 sequence is CASSYRAGTPTGELFF.

The chain links TRBV5-1 to TRBJ2-1; the TRBD2 assignment by TCRdb is unverifiable without DNA. The CDR3 sequence is 20 residues long. Germline V CDR1 and CDR2: SGHRS, YFSETQ. CDR3 region: CASSFEQGTSGRAPYNEQFF. Combining the CDR3 with reference TRBV5-1 and TRBJ2-1 gives the whole variable domain KAGVTQTPRYLIKTRGQQVTLSCSPISGHRSVSWYQQTPGQGLQFLFEYFSETQRNKGNFPGRFSGRQFSNSRSEMNVSTLELGDSALYLCASSFEQGTSGRAPYNEQFFGPGTRLTVL.

The V gene is TRBV5-1, the J gene TRBJ2-5; TCRdb outputs TRBD1, but without DNA this stays unchecked. The V gene's germline CDR1 is SGHRS and CDR2 YFSETQ. The CDR3 totals 14 residues. CDR3 region: CASSPDGTQETQYF.

This sequence joins TRBV27 and TRBJ1-1; the D call from TCRdb, TRBD1, cannot be confirmed without DNA. The germline V gene encodes CDR1 MNHEY and CDR2 SMNVEV (reference sequence). The CDR3 sequence is 15 residues long. CDR3 sequence: CASSFGPAGDTEAFF.

The genes are TRBV27 and TRBJ2-5; without DNA, the TCRdb call of TRBD1 cannot be checked. The CDR3 loop spans 15 amino acids. Germline-derived CDR1 and CDR2 are MNHEY and SMNVEV (reference sequence). CDR3 protein: CASSLSGQGAKTQYF.

The chain uses TRBV24-1 and TRBJ1-2; TCRdb selects TRBD1, and the lack of DNA leaves this call unchecked. CDR3 length: 14 residues. Germline CDR1 KGHDR, CDR2 SFDVKD. The CDR3 sequence is CATSDTYREPGYTF.

This sequence joins TRBV11-2 and TRBJ2-4; as DNA is missing, the TRBD2 call by TCRdb cannot be tested. Germline CDR1 and CDR2: SGHAT and FQNNGV. The CDR3 extends over 15 amino acids. The CDR3: CASSLAGGPMDIQYF.

The J gene is TRBJ2-7, the V gene TRBV4-1; checking the TCRdb D call of TRBD2 is not possible without DNA. Germline V lookup: CDR1 MGHRA, CDR2 YSYEKL. The CDR3 spans 17 residues. CDR3 protein: CASSHLDLGLAGYEQYF.

The rearrangement joins TRBV5-1 to TRBJ1-1. The CDR3 extends over 15 amino acids. Germline assignment: CDR1 SGHRS and CDR2 YFSETQ. This CDR3 is CASSLAGTTGTEAFF.

V usage is TRBV7-9 and J usage is TRBJ2-1. Germline CDR1 and CDR2: SEHNR and FQNEAQ (reference sequence). This CDR3 has 13 residues. This chain's CDR3 is CASSLKSNNEQFF.

The chain carries TRBV6-6 and TRBJ1-1; absent DNA, TCRdb's TRBD1 call cannot be checked. Per germline, CDR1 MNHNY and CDR2 SVGAGI (reference sequence). There are 15 residues in the CDR3. The CDR3 loop reads CASSYGQGPNTEAFF.

V gene TRBV2 combines with J gene TRBJ1-2; TCRdb designates TRBD1, a call that cannot be tested without DNA. The CDR3 consists of 16 residues. The germline V gene has CDR1 SNHLY and CDR2 FYNNEI. The CDR3 sequence is CASSVFGAGEDYGYTF.

Here the CDR3 reads CASSTGTRGEQYF. V usage is TRBV19 and J usage is TRBJ2-7; the TCRdb D gene call, TRBD2, has no DNA to confirm it. The length of the CDR3 is 13 residues. Per germline, CDR1 LNHDA and CDR2 SQIVND (reference sequence).

V and J are TRBV4-1 and TRBJ1-1. CDR3 length: 15 residues. Germline V gives CDR1 MGHRA, CDR2 YSYEKL. The CDR3 protein is CASSQDAGPQPEAFF.

The chain couples TRBV6-6 to TRBJ1-1; the TRBD1 assignment by TCRdb is unverifiable without DNA. Germline V gene data show CDR1 as MNHNY and CDR2 as SVGAGI (reference sequence). This CDR3 comprises 14 residues. CDR3 sequence reads: CASLTSDRDTEAFF.

The rearrangement links TRBV10-3 to TRBJ2-1; TCRdb designates TRBD1, a call that cannot be tested without DNA. The CDR3 is made up of 16 amino acids. Germline CDR1 is ENHRY and CDR2 is SYGVKD. Here the CDR3 reads CAISGGRGSSYNEQFF.

The chain has TRBV23-1 and TRBJ2-2; the TRBD1 assignment by TCRdb is unverifiable without DNA. TRBV23-1 is designated an ORF whose function remains uncertain. The CDR3 length is 16 residues. The CDR3 sequence: CASRDRGALTAGSCFF.

The rearrangement joins TRBV29-1 to TRBJ1-1; TCRdb proposes TRBD1, but this gene call is untestable without DNA. The CDR3 totals 14 residues. Germline loops: CDR1 SQVTM, CDR2 ANQGSEA. The chain's CDR3 is CSVEVPGKNTEAFF.

The chain carries TRBV18 and TRBJ2-1. In germline, CDR1 is KGHSH, CDR2 LQKENI. CDR3 size: 16 residues. The chain's CDR3 is CASSPPWQDSYNEQFF. The full variable domain, with the rest looked up from reference TRBV18 and TRBJ2-1, is NAGVMQNPRHLVRRRGQEARLRCSPMKGHSHVYWYRQLPEEGLKFMVYLQKENIIDESGMPKERFSAEFPKEGPSILRIQQVVRGDSAAYFCASSPPWQDSYNEQFFGPGTRLTVL.

The chain employs TRBV29-1 and TRBJ2-1. CDR1 and CDR2 from the germline V gene are SQVTM and ANQGSEA. There are 12 residues in the CDR3. CDR3 loop: CSGRWVHNEQFF.

V usage is TRBV20-1 and J usage is TRBJ2-3; the D call of TRBD2 rests on TCRdb alone, since no DNA is present to check it. There are 16 residues in the CDR3. Germline CDR1 reads DFQATT; CDR2 reads SNEGSKA (reference sequence). The CDR3 protein is CSASRSLSSGGDTQYF.

The V and J genes are TRBV3-1 and TRBJ2-5; the TCRdb call, TRBD2, lacks DNA for checking. Germline CDR1 LGHDT, CDR2 YNNKEL (reference sequence). The CDR3 covers 16 residues. The CDR3 is CASSPTLAGVAETQYF.

This sequence joins TRBV29-1 and TRBJ1-4. Per the germline V gene, CDR1 is SQVTM and CDR2 is ANQGSEA. The CDR3 has 14 amino acids. The CDR3 here is CSVRGAGSNEKLFF.

This chain joins TRBV14 and TRBJ2-5; TCRdb indicates TRBD2, and absent DNA this call remains unverified. CDR1 and CDR2 (germline): SGHDN, FVKESK. The CDR3 contains 16 residues. The CDR3 region is CASSWRLAGGRETQYF.